This T cell receptor (beta chain) was captured in a study of cytomegalovirus exposure and HLA in healthy donors. Study findings and constraints: With DRB1 most and HLA-C fewest, TCR association rates differed between HLA loci in a later analysis.

With regard to this clone: Its antigen is currently unknown.

13 Jbeta primers and 60 Vbeta primers were used for the PCR. Produced via immunoSEQ multiplex PCR; TCRdb's table is partial and in-frame only. The repertoire holds approximately 120,000 clones, with about 80% as singletons. With 9 bases removed from V and 2 bases from J, the gap between germline ends came to 14 bases. This CDR3 region has 14 residues. Germline assignment: CDR1 SNHLY and CDR2 FYNNEI. The source material was PBMCs. The TCR comes from a woman in her forties or fifties in good health and CMV-seropositive. The J gene is TRBJ1-3, the V gene TRBV2, with no clear D. The CDR3 bases are TGTGCCAGTAGTACTTCGAGTACTGGAAACACCATATATTTT. It is translated as CASSTSSTGNTIYF.